The 26 T cell receptor beta chains below come from one sample, sequenced in a study of Ad26.COV2.S vaccination and SARS-CoV-2 variants. Assay used: immunoSEQ multiplex PCR; TCRdb lists only in-frame clones, some missing. The table shows approximately 140,000 clones, with 86% occurring only once. Sequencing used peripheral blood, obtained after recovery from COVID-19. Receptors were obtained from a human donor who had recovered from COVID-19.

The chain combines TRBV7-9 with TRBJ1-2, with D possibly matching TRBD1 (5 bases). V was cut by 0 bases and J by 8 bases, with 19 bases left in between. The CDR3 is 16 amino acids. Per germline, CDR1 SEHNR and CDR2 FQNEAQ (reference sequence). CDR3 DNA: TGTGCCAGCAGCTTAGCGCGACCAACCCCCGGGGGGGGCTACACCTTC. The encoded protein is CASSLARPTPGGGYTF.

The CDR3 bases are TGTGCCAGCAGTTACTATGGGGGCGGGGAGCTGTTTTTT. Translated: CASSYYGGGELFF. V gene TRBV6-6 combines with J gene TRBJ2-2; possibly TRBD1 or TRBD2 for D (5 bases each). The germline V and J ends were trimmed by 1 base and 7 bases, with 7 bases remaining between them. From germline, CDR1 is MNHNY and CDR2 SVGAGI (reference sequence). The CDR3 is 13 residues long.

The gene calls are TRBV5-1 and TRBJ2-7; 8 nucleotides match TRBD2. J lost 6 bases, V lost 2 bases, and 4 bases had no gene match. The CDR3 is 13 amino acids. The germline CDR1 and CDR2 sequences are SGHRS and YFSETQ. CDR3 DNA: TGCGCCAGCAGCTTCGATCTAGCGGGCGAGCAGTACTTC. Protein sequence: CASSFDLAGEQYF. The complete variable domain, with remaining parts taken from reference TRBV5-1 and TRBJ2-7, reads KAGVTQTPRYLIKTRGQQVTLSCSPISGHRSVSWYQQTPGQGLQFLFEYFSETQRNKGNFPGRFSGRQFSNSRSEMNVSTLELGDSALYLCASSFDLAGEQYFGPGTRLTVT.

The gene calls are TRBV4-3 and TRBJ2-7, with a tentative D call TRBD1 (5 bases). Per germline, CDR1 LGHNA and CDR2 YSLEER. V lost 0 bases and J 4 bases, leaving 10 bases between the germline ends. The CDR3 runs 14 residues. The CDR3 region has the DNA TGCGCCAGCAGCCAAGAGGCAGGGCGATACGAGCAGTACTTC. This codes for CASSQEAGRYEQYF.

The rearrangement links TRBV4-3 to TRBJ1-4, with D uncertain. Trimming pared 2 bases from V and 0 bases from J, leaving 4 bases between. The germline V gene has CDR1 LGHNA and CDR2 YSLEER. The CDR3 extends over 14 amino acids. CDR3 protein: CASSQRTTNEKLFF. The CDR3 DNA reads TGCGCCAGCAGCCAAAGGACAACTAATGAAAAACTGTTTTTT.

V gene TRBV7-2 combines with J gene TRBJ2-1, with 8 bases lining up with TRBD2. CDR3 length equals 15 residues. With V trimmed by 3 bases and J by 7 bases, 8 bases remained unmatched. In germline, CDR1 is SGHTA, CDR2 FQGNSA. CDR3 sequence (DNA): TGTGCCAGCAGCTTCCAGACCGGGACTAGAAATGAGCAGTTCTTC. Translating gives CASSFQTGTRNEQFF.

This chain uses TRBV27 with TRBJ2-7, with a weak D call TRBD1 (7 bases). The CDR3 covers 15 residues. The germline V and J ends were trimmed by 3 bases and 2 bases, with 14 bases remaining between them. Germline CDR1 is MNHEY and CDR2 is SMNVEV (reference sequence). CDR3 coding DNA: TGTGCCAGCAGTTTGGGGCAGGGGGGAGCCTACGAGCAGTACTTC. Translated, it gives CASSLGQGGAYEQYF.

The gene calls are TRBV7-2 and TRBJ2-3; D tentatively reads TRBD1 or TRBD2 (5 bases each). The V end was cut by 2 bases, the J end by 6 bases, with 12 bases between. The germline V gene encodes CDR1 SGHTA and CDR2 FQGNSA. The CDR3 is 14 residues long. The CDR3 DNA reads as TGTGCCAGCAGCTTATCGGGGCTTGAGGATACGCAGTATTTT. Protein product: CASSLSGLEDTQYF.

The chain combines TRBV6-1 with TRBJ1-5; D gene uncertain. The CDR3 extends over 16 amino acids. V gave up 3 bases and J gave up 2 bases, with 14 bases separating them. Germline loops: CDR1 MNHNS, CDR2 SASEGT. In DNA form, the CDR3 reads TGTGCCAGCAGTGAGGCCTTAACCAAGCGCAATCAGCCCCAGCATTTT. It yields the protein CASSEALTKRNQPQHF.

The chain has TRBV7-2 and TRBJ2-7; 7 nucleotides match TRBD1. The V segment lost 5 bases and the J segment 3 bases; nucleotides outside the gene matches: 19. Germline V gene sequence: CDR1 SGHTA, CDR2 FQGNSA. CDR3 length: 18 amino acids. The CDR3 is CASSPLAVVQGEYYEQYF. The CDR3, as DNA: TGTGCCAGCAGCCCGCTAGCCGTTGTTCAGGGGGAATACTACGAGCAGTACTTC.

The chain employs TRBV5-8 and TRBJ1-4; D gene ambiguous. Trimming cost V 3 bases and J 6 bases, with 18 bases left between them. Germline V gives CDR1 SGHTS, CDR2 YDEGEE. The CDR3 is 16 residues long. The CDR3 loop reads CASSWAGPRLYEKLFF. For the CDR3, the DNA is TGTGCCAGCAGCTGGGCCGGGCCCCGCCTCTATGAAAAACTGTTTTTT.

The chain couples TRBV2 to TRBJ2-6, with D hard to call. V lost 0 bases and J lost 0, with 18 bases in between. This CDR3 spans 20 amino acids. CDR1 SNHLY and CDR2 FYNNEI come from the germline V gene. The CDR3 protein is CASSEALRAIPASGANVLTF. The CDR3 coding sequence is TGTGCCAGCAGTGAAGCGCTTCGGGCAATCCCCGCCTCTGGGGCCAACGTCCTGACTTTC.

The chain is built from TRBV6-5 and TRBJ2-1; the D gene is possibly TRBD1 (5 bases). V was trimmed by 7 bases and J by 3 bases, leaving 10 bases between them. Germline-derived CDR1 and CDR2 are MNHEY and SVGAGI. This CDR3 is built from 13 residues. The CDR3 DNA reads as TGTGCCAGCAAGGTCGACAGCTACAATGAGCAGTTCTTC. This encodes CASKVDSYNEQFF.

The chain uses TRBV7-2 and TRBJ2-7; 7 bases match TRBD1. The germline V gene has CDR1 SGHTA and CDR2 FQGNSA. V shed 6 bases, J shed 2 bases, and the junction held 4 bases outside the gene matches. The CDR3 consists of 13 residues. The CDR3 sequence: CASRRDSPYEQYF. The CDR3 DNA sequence: TGTGCCAGCAGAAGGGACAGTCCCTACGAGCAGTACTTC. Together with reference TRBV7-2 and TRBJ2-7, the CDR3 gives the full variable domain: GAGVSQSPSNKVTEKGKDVELRCDPISGHTALYWYRQSLGQGLEFLIYFQGNSAPDKSGLPSDRFSAERTGGSVSTLTIQRTQQEDSAVYLCASRRDSPYEQYFGPGTRLTVT.

The count of this clone is one. This chain joins TRBV6-2 or TRBV6-3 and TRBJ2-7; D is uncertain. V was pared by 4 bases and J by 3 bases, with 4 bases between. CDR3 length equals 11 residues. Germline assignment: CDR1 MNHEY and CDR2 SVGEGT. CDR3 protein: CASSSFYEQYF. CDR3 nucleotides: TGTGCCAGCAGTTCCTTCTACGAGCAGTACTTC.

This clone was seen only a few times. The J gene is TRBJ1-2, the V gene TRBV6-5; tentatively, D is TRBD1 (5 bases). In germline, CDR1 is MNHEY, CDR2 SVGAGI. There are 12 residues in the CDR3. Trimming shortened V by 2 bases and J by 8 bases, and 9 bases separated the two germline ends. CDR3 sequence: CASSYRRGGYTF. The CDR3 nucleotides are TGTGCCAGCAGTTACCGCCGGGGGGGCTACACCTTC.

This sequence joins TRBV28 and TRBJ1-1, with a weak D call TRBD1 (6 bases). This CDR3 is 11 amino acids long. V was cut by 3 bases and J by 10 bases, with 9 bases left in between. Germline values: CDR1 MDHEN, CDR2 SYDVKM. The DNA of the CDR3 is TGTGCCAGCAGTTTGGGGACACGAGCTTTCTTT. This codes for CASSLGTRAFF. The variable domain in full, with the rest retrieved from reference TRBV28 and TRBJ1-1, is DVKVTQSSRYLVKRTGEKVFLECVQDMDHENMFWYRQDPGLGLRLIYFSYDVKMKEKGDIPEGYSVSREKKERFSLILESASTNQTSMYLCASSLGTRAFFGQGTRLTVV.

The chain carries TRBV5-8 and TRBJ2-7, with D hard to call. The germline CDR1 and CDR2 sequences are SGHTS and YDEGEE. The CDR3 consists of 14 residues. Deletions cut 2 bases from V and 2 bases from J, with 11 bases between. The CDR3 loop reads CASSFNDRPYEQYF. Written as DNA, the CDR3 is TGTGCCAGCAGCTTTAACGACCGCCCCTACGAGCAGTACTTC.

The V and J genes are TRBV19 and TRBJ2-7; 7 bases align to TRBD2. The V and J ends lost 6 bases and 2 bases, in that order; junction bases with no gene match: 13. The germline gives CDR1 LNHDA, CDR2 SQIVND (reference sequence). The CDR3 is made up of 16 amino acids. Here the CDR3 DNA reads TGTGCCAGTAGCCCGGCTATAGCGGGCGCCACCTACGAGCAGTACTTC. This encodes CASSPAIAGATYEQYF.

The J gene is TRBJ1-4, the V gene TRBV4-3; D unresolved. From germline, CDR1 is LGHNA and CDR2 YSLEER. The CDR3 extends over 15 amino acids. Trimming pared 1 base from V and 3 bases from J, leaving 9 bases between. Here the CDR3 reads CASSQVLAPNEKLFF. The CDR3 bases are TGCGCCAGCAGCCAAGTCCTGGCCCCTAATGAAAAACTGTTTTTT.

V is TRBV5-6 and J is TRBJ1-2, with 7 bases aligning to TRBD1. Germline V gene data show CDR1 as SGHDT and CDR2 as YYEEEE. This CDR3 region has 14 residues. The junction had 6 bases not matched to a gene; V was cut back by 3 bases and J by 4 bases. CDR3 sequence reads: CASSYLRDSYGYTF. CDR3 sequence (DNA): TGTGCCAGCAGCTATCTTAGGGACAGCTATGGCTACACCTTC.

V usage is TRBV15 and J usage is TRBJ2-3, with D hard to call. This CDR3 is 13 amino acids long. CDR1 LNHNV and CDR2 YYDKDF come from the germline V gene (reference sequence). Trimming cost V 0 bases and J 5 bases, with 6 bases left between them. The CDR3 here is CATSRDPGDTQYF. The DNA for the CDR3 is TGTGCCACCAGCAGAGATCCGGGAGATACGCAGTATTTT.

The gene calls are TRBV19 and TRBJ1-2; 8 bases line up with TRBD1. V was pared by 10 bases and J by 6 bases, with 7 bases of the junction left unmatched. Per the germline V gene, CDR1 is LNHDA and CDR2 is SQIVND (reference sequence). CDR3 size: 12 residues. CDR3 sequence (DNA): TGTGCCATTAACGACAGGGGTGATGGCTACACCTTC. Encoded protein: CAINDRGDGYTF.

This chain links TRBV23-1 with TRBJ2-5, with D possibly being TRBD1 (6 bases). TRBV23-1 counts as an open reading frame of uncertain function. This CDR3 is 16 amino acids long. V was pared by 0 bases and J by 5 bases, with 16 bases between. CDR3 amino acids: CASSQSEQGGRETQYF. The CDR3 nucleotides are TGCGCCAGCAGTCAATCGGAACAGGGCGGGCGGGAGACCCAGTACTTC.

This clone was counted only a few times. The rearrangement uses TRBV28 and TRBJ2-7; a possible D gene is TRBD1 (5 bases). The ends were cut back, 6 bases at V and 3 bases at J, with 12 bases in the middle. Germline V CDR1 and CDR2: MDHEN, SYDVKM. The CDR3 consists of 13 residues. The CDR3 DNA reads TGTGCCAGCAGCCTAGACAGCAGCTACGAGCAGTACTTC. It is translated as CASSLDSSYEQYF.

The chain carries TRBV4-2 and TRBJ1-1; D remains ambiguous. This CDR3 spans 14 amino acids. CDR1 is LGHNA and CDR2 is YNFKEQ in the germline V gene. Trimming removed 4 bases from V and 0 bases from J, with 9 bases in between. CDR3 sequence (DNA): TGTGCCAGCAGCCCCCATACAATGAACACTGAAGCTTTCTTT. It encodes CASSPHTMNTEAFF.